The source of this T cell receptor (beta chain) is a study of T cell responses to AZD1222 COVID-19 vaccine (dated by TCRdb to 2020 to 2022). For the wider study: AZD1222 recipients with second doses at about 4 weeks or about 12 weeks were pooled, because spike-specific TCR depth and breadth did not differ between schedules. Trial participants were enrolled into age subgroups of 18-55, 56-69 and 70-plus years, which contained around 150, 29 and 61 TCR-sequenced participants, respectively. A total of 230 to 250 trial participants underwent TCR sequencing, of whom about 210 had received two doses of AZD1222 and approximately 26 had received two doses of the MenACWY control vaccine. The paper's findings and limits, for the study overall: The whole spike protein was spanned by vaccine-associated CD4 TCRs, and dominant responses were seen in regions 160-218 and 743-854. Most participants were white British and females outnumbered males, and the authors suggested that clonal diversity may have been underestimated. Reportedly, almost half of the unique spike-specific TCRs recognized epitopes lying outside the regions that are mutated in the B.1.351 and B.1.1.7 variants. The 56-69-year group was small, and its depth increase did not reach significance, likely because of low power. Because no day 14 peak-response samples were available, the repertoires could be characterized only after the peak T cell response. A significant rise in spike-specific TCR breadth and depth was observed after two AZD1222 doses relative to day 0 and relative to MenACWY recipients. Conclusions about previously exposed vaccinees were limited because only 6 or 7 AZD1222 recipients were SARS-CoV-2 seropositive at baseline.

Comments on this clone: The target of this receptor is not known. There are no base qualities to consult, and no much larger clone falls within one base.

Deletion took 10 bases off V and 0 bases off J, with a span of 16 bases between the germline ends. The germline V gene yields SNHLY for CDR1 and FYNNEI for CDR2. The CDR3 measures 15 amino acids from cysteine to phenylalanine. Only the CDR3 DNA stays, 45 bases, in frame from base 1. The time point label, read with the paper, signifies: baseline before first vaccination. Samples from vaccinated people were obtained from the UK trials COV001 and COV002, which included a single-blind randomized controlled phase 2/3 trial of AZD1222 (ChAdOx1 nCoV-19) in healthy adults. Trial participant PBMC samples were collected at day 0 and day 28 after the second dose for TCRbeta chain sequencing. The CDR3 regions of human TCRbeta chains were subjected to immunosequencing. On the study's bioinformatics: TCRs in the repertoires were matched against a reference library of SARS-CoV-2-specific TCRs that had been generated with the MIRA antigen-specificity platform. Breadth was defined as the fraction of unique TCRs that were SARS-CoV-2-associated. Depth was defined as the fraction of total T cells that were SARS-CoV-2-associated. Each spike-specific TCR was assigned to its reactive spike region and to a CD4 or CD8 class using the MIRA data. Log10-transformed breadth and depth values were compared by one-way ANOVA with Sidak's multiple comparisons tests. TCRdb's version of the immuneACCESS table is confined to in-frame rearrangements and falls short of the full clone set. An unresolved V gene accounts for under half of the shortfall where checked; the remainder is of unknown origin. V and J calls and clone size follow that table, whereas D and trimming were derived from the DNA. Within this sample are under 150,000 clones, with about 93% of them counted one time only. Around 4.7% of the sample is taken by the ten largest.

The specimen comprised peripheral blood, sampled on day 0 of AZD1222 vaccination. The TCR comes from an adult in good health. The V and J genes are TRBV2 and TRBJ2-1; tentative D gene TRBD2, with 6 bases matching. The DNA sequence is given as TGTGCCACTCGGGACTTTTTGAGCTCCTACAATGAGCAGTTCTTC. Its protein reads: CATRDFLSSYNEQFF.